This TCR beta chain was recorded in a study of STAT5B mutations in CD4+ large granular lymphocyte leukemia (dated by TCRdb to the early 2020s). In terms of the full investigation: Among healthy controls, the CDR3 'QG' motif was associated with a particular HLA allele. TCRbeta repertoires of CD4+ T-cell large granular lymphocyte leukemia patients were compared with those of healthy blood donors. The purity of purified fractions was confirmed by flow cytometry on FACSCanto II or FACSVerse to exceed 95% among lymphocytes. Results the study describes overall, beyond this receptor: TRBV06-family usage was enriched among the top patient clones (8/27) compared with healthy controls (2/35). CD4-sorted patient repertoires appeared more clonal than healthy CD4+ repertoires, and this difference persisted after removing the putative leukemic clones. Main leukemic clonotypes were private to each patient, although roughly 25% appeared at low frequency in other patients' non-leukemic repertoires. The data were not HLA-matched, and the relatively small sample size could explain the higher clonality seen in CD4+ compared with CD8+ T-LGLL.

The healthy control group was made up of around 38 blood donors, and the Finnish Red Cross blood service supplied their buffy coats. All TCR-sequenced material derived from peripheral blood: patient blood samples and healthy donor buffy coats. Ficoll-Hypaque gradient centrifugation was used to isolate peripheral blood mononuclear cells. CD4+ cells were purified magnetically from the buffy coats of healthy controls. The Gentra Puregene Cell and Tissue kit was used for genomic DNA extraction, and quantification was performed on a Qubit 2.0 fluorometer. As to this clone: No antigen is known for it. Per-nucleotide qualities are absent, and no much larger clonotype sits a single base away.

The immunoSEQ assay at survey resolution was applied to genomic DNA for sequencing of TCRbeta rearrangements. In the original analysis: In the TCR sequencing data, the lowest productive clonotype frequency that could be detected was 2.59 x 10-5. Only productive TCRbeta rearrangements, defined as complete and in-frame sequences, were included in the analyses. Clonality for each sample was calculated as Simpson clonality in the immunoSEQ Analyzer version 3.0. Clones were categorized by frequency as very rare, small, medium, large (1-20%) or hyperexpanded (>20%). Generation probabilities were estimated with OLGA 1.2.3, V-gene circos plots were made with VDJtools, specificities were looked up in VDJdb, and CDR3 motifs were identified with GLIPH. Held by TCRdb, this immuneACCESS table contains in-frame sequences only and omits some clones. Under half of the omission traces to an unresolved V gene where checked; the cause of the rest is unknown. That table furnishes V, J and clone size, whereas the DNA furnished D and trimming. For this sample there are some 32,000 clones; 85% appear just once. Clones ranked in the top ten supply about 4.6% of the sample.

The germline V gene supplies CDR1 SGHNT and CDR2 YENEEA. Its CDR3 holds 15 amino acids, cysteine through phenylalanine. Only the CDR3 region is kept as DNA, spanning 45 bases read in frame from base 1. The trim is 5 bases for V and 1 base for J, with a gap of 9 bases between the germline ends. This TCR was sampled from a human donor in good health. The rearranged chain carries TRBV11-3 and TRBJ2-6; 5 matching bases give a weak D call of TRBD2. The sample was CD4+ T cells from blood buffy coats. The sequenced DNA is TGTGCCAGCAGCCCCGCGGGTTCTGGGGCCAACGTCCTGACTTTC. Translated, this gives CASSPAGSGANVLTF.